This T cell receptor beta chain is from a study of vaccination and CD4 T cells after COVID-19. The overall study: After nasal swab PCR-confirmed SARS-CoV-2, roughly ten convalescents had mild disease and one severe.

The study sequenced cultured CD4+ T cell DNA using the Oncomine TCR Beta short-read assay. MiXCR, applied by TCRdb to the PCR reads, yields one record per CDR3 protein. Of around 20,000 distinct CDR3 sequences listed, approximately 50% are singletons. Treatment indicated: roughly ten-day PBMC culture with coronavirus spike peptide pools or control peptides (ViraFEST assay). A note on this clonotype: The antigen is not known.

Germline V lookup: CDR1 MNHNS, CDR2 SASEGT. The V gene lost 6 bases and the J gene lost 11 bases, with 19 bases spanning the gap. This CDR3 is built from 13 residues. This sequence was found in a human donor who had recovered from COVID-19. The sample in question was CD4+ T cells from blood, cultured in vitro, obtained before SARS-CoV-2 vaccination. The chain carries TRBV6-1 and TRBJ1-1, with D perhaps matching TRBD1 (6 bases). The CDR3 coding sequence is TGTGCCAGCAGAGGGTTTCGAAACACAGGGGCTTTCTTT. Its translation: CASRGFRNTGAFF.